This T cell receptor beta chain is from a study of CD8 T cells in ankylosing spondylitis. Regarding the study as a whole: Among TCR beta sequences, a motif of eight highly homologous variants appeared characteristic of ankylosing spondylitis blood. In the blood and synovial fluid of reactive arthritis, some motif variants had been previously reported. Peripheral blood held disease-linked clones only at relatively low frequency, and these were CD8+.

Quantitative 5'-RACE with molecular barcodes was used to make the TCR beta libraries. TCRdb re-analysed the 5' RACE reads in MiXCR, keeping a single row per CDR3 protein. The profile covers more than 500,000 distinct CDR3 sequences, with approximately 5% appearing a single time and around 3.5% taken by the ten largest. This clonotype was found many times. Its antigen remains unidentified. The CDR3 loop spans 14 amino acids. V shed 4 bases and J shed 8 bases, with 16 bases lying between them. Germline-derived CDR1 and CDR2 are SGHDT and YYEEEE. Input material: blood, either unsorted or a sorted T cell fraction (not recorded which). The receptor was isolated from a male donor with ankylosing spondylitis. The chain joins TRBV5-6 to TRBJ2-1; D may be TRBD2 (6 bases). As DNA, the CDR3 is TGTGCCAGCAGCCCCCCACCCGGGGGACATGAGCAGTTCTTC. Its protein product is CASSPPPGGHEQFF.